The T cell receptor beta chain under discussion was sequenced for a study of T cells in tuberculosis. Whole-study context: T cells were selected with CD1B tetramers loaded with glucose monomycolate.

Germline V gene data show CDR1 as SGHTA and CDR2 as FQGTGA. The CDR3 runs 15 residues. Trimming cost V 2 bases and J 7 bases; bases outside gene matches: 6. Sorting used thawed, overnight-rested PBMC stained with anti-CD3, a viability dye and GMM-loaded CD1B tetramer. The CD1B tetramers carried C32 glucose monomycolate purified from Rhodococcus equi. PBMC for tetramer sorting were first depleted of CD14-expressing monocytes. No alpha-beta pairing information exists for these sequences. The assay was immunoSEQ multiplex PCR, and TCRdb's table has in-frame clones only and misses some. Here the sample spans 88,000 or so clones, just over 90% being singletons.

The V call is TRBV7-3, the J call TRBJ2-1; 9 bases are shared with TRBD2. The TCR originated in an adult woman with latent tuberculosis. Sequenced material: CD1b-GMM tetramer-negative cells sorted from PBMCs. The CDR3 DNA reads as TGTGCCAGCAGCTTAGCGGGGGGGGCCCCGAATGAGCAGTTCTTC. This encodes CASSLAGGAPNEQFF.